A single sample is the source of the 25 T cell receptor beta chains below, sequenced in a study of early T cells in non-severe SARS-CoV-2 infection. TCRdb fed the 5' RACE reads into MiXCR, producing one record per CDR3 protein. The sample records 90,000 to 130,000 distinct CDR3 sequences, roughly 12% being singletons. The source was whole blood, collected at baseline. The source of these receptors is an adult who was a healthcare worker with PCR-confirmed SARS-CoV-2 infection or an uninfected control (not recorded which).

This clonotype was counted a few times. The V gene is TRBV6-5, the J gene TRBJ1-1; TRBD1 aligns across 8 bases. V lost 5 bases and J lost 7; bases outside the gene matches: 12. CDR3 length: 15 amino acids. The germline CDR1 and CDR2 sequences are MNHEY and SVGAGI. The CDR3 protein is CASSPPGTGLGEAFF. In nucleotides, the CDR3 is TGTGCCAGCAGTCCCCCCGGGACAGGATTAGGTGAAGCTTTCTTT.

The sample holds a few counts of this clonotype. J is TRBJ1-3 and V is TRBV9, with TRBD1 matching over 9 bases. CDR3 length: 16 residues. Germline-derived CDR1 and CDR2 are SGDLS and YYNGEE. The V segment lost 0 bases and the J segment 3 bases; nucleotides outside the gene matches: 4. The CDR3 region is CASSVGDRGSGNTIYF. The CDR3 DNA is TGTGCCAGCAGCGTAGGAGACAGGGGGAGTGGAAACACCATATATTTT.

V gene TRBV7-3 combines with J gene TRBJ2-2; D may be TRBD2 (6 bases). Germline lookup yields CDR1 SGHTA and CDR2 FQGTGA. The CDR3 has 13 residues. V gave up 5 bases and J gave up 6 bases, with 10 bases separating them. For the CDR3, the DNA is TGTGCCAGCAGCCAGAGACTAGCCGGGGAGCTGTTTTTT. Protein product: CASSQRLAGELFF.

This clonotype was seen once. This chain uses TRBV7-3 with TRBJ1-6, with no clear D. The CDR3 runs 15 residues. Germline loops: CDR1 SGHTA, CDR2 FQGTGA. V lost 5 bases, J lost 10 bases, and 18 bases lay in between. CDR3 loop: CASSRRASIGSPLHF. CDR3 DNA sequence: TGTGCCAGCAGCCGTCGGGCCTCCATTGGGTCACCCCTCCACTTT.

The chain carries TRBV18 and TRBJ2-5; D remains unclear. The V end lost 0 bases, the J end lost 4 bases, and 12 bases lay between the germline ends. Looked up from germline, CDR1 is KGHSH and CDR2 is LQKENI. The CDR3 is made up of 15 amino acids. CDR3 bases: TGTGCCAGCTCACCACCGGGTCACCCAGTAGAGACCCAGTACTTC. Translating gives CASSPPGHPVETQYF.

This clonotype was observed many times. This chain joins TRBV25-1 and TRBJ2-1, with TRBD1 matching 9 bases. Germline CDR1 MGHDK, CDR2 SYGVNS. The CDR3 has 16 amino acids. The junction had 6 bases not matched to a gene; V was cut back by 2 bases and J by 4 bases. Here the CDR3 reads CASSEREGTGYNEQFF. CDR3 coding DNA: TGTGCCAGCAGTGAACGTGAAGGGACAGGGTACAATGAGCAGTTCTTC.

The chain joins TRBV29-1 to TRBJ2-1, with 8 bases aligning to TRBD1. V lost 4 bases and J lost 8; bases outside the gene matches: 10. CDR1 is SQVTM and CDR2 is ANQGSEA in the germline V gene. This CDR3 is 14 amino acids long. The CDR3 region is CSVVRDRPGHEQFF. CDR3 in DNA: TGCAGCGTTGTGAGGGACAGGCCCGGACATGAGCAGTTCTTC.

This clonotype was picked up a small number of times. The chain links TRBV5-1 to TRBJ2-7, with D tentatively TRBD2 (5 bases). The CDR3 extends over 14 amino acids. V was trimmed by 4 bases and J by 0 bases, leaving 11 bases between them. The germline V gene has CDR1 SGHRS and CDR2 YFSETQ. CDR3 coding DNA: TGCGCCAGCAGCGTAGACTACCGCTCCTACGAGCAGTACTTC. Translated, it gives CASSVDYRSYEQYF.

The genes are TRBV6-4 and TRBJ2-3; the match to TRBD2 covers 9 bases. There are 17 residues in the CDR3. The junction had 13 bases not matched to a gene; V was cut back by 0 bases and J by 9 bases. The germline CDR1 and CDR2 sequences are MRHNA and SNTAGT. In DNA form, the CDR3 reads TGTGCCAGCAGTGACTCGGGCCTAGCGGGGACCCGAGGGACGCAGTATTTT. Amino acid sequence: CASSDSGLAGTRGTQYF.

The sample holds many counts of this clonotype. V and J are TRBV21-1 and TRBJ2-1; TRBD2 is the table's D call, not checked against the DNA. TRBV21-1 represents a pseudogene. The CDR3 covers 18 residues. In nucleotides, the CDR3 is TGTGCCAGCCCCAAAGGGTGTGGCGGGTCGGGAGGGTACAATGAGCAGTTCTTC. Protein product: CASPKGCGGSGGYNEQFF.

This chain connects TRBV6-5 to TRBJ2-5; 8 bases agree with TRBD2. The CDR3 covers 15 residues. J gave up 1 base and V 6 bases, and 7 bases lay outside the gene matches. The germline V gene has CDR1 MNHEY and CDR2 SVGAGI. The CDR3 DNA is TGTGCCAGCAGACGGGGGGGCATCGGCCAAGAGACCCAGTACTTC. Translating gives CASRRGGIGQETQYF.

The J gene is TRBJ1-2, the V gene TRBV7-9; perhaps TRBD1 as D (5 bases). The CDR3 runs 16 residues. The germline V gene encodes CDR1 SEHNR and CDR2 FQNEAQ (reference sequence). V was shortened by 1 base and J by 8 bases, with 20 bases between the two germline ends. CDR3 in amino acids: CASSLGRGTSGKGYTF. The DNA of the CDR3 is TGTGCCAGCAGCTTAGGCCGGGGGACCAGCGGTAAGGGCTACACCTTC.

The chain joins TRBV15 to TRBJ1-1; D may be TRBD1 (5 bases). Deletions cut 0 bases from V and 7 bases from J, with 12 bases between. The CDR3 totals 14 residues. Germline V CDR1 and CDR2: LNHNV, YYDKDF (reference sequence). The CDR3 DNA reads TGTGCCACCAGCAGAGATCGGACGGGGCTTGAAGCTTTCTTT. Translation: CATSRDRTGLEAFF.

The CDR3 spells CSVDRQGHTEAFF. CDR3 in DNA: TGCAGCGTTGACAGACAGGGACACACTGAAGCTTTCTTT. The J gene is TRBJ1-1, the V gene TRBV29-1; 7 bases line up with TRBD1. Per the germline V gene, CDR1 is SQVTM and CDR2 is ANQGSEA. The V and J ends lost 3 bases and 3 bases, in that order; junction bases with no gene match: 4. The CDR3 spans 13 residues.

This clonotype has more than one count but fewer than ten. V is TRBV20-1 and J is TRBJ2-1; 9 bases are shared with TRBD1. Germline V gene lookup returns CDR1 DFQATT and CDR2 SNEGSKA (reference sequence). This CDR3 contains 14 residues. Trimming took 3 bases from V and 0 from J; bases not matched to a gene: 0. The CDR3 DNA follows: TGCAGTGCTAGGACAGGGGGCTCCTACAATGAGCAGTTCTTC. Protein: CSARTGGSYNEQFF.

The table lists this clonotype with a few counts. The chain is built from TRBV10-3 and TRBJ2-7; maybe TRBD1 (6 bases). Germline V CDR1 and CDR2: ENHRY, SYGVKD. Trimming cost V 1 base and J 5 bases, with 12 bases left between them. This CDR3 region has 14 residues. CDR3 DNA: TGTGCCATCAGTGAGTTGGCCAGGGGCGACGAGCAGTACTTC. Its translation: CAISELARGDEQYF.

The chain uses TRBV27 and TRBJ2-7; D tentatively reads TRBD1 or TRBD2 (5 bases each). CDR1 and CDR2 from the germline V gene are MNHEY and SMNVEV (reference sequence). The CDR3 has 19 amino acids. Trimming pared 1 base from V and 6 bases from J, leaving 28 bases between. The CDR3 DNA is TGTGCCAGCAGTTTATTTGTCGGGACCCCTTCACCCCCTCTTAGCGAGCAGTACTTC. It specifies CASSLFVGTPSPPLSEQYF.

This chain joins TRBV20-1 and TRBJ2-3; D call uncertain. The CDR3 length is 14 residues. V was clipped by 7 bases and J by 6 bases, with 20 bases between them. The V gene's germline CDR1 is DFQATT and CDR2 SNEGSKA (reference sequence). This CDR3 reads CSVPIRSRGDTQYF. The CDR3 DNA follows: TGCAGTGTCCCTATCCGGAGTCGAGGCGATACGCAGTATTTT.

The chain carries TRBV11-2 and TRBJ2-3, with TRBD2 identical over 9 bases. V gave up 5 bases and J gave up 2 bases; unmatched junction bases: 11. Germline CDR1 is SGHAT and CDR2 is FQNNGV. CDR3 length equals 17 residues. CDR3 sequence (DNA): TGTGCCAGCAGCACCAGACTAGCGGTAAACCTCACAGATACGCAGTATTTT. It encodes CASSTRLAVNLTDTQYF.

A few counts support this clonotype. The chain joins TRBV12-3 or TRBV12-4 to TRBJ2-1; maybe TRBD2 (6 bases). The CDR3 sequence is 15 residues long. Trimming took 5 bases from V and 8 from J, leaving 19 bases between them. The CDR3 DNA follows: TGTGCCAGCAGTCCCCAGCGGGCCCTAGGGGATGAGCAGTTCTTC. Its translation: CASSPQRALGDEQFF.

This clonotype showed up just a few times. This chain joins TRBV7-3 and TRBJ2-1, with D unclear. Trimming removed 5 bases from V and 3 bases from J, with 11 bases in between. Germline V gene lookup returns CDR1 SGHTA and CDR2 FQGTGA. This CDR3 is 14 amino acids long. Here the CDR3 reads CASSRPDGYNEQFF. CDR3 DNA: TGTGCCAGCAGCCGGCCGGACGGCTACAATGAGCAGTTCTTC.

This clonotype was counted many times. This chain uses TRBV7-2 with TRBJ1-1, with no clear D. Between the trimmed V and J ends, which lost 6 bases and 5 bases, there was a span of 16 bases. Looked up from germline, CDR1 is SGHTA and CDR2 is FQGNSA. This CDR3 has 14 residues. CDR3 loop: CASSSPGRRTEAFF. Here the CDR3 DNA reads TGTGCCAGCAGTTCACCGGGCCGGCGGACTGAAGCTTTCTTT.

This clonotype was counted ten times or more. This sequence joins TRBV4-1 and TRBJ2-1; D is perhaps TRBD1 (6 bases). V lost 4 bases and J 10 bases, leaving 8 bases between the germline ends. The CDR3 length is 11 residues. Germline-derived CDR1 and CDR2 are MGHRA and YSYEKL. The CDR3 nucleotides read TGCGCCAGCAGCCTAGGGACAGAGCAGTTCTTC. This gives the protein CASSLGTEQFF.

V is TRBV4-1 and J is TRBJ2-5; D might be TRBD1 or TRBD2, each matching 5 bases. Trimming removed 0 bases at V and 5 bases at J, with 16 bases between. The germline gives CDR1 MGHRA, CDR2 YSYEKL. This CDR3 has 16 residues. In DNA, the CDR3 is TGCGCCAGCAGCCAAGATGGGTTACAGAGGGACGAGACCCAGTACTTC. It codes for CASSQDGLQRDETQYF.

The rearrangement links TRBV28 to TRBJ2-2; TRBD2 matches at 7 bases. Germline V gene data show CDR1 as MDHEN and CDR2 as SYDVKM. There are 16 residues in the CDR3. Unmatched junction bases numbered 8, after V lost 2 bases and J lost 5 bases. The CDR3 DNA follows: TGTGCCAGCAGTTTACTCGGCGGGAGACGTACCGGGGAGCTGTTTTTT. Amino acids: CASSLLGGRRTGELFF.